A selection of T cell receptor beta chains follows, all from one sample in a study of cytotoxic CD8 clonotypes in ibrutinib-treated CLL. The repertoire was sequenced with immunoSEQ multiplex PCR; TCRdb's copy has only in-frame clones and lacks some. The sample carries 90,000 to 150,000 clones, 45% to 65% recorded once. The sample consisted of PBMCs, taken after 24 months of ibrutinib treatment. These receptors came from a human donor with chronic lymphocytic leukemia. CDR3s include the opening cysteine and the closing phenylalanine or tryptophan. D genes are given only for firm matches. The size of a clone is reported for some rows only, either as once, few or many, or as a class for expanded clones.

>TRBV28|TRBJ1-2|TRBD1|-
CASSSGQGSYGYTF
TGTGCCAGCAGTTCAGGACAGGGGTCCTATGGCTACACCTTC
>TRBV30|TRBJ1-5|TRBD1|few
CAWSALGDPTGGNQPQHF
TGTGCCTGGAGTGCCCTAGGAGACCCTACAGGGGGCAATCAGCCCCAGCATTTT
>TRBV20-1|TRBJ1-1|-|-
CSAREAGPAFF
TGCAGTGCTAGAGAGGCAGGGCCAGCTTTCTTT
>TRBV30|TRBJ2-1|-|-
CAWNRGNEQFF
TGTGCCTGGAACCGGGGGAATGAGCAGTTCTTC
>TRBV14|TRBJ2-7|-|-
CASSQPPRGEQYF
TGTGCCAGCAGCCAACCTCCCCGGGGCGAGCAGTACTTC
>TRBV29-1|TRBJ1-2|-|-
CSGGEASLFYGYTF
TGCAGCGGGGGTGAGGCCAGTCTTTTCTATGGCTACACCTTC
>TRBV11-2|TRBJ2-7|-|few
CASSLGQTTYEQYF
TGTGCCAGCAGCTTAGGGCAGACTACCTACGAGCAGTACTTC
>TRBV6-5|TRBJ2-7|TRBD1|few
CASSDGTGTYEQYF
TGTGCCAGCAGTGACGGGACAGGCACCTACGAGCAGTACTTC
>TRBV5-4|TRBJ2-7|-|once
CASSSPQIPYEQYF
TGTGCCAGCAGCTCTCCCCAGATACCCTACGAGCAGTACTTC
>TRBV7-3|TRBJ2-1|-|many
CASSPTDGDREQFF
TGTGCCAGCAGCCCCACGGACGGAGACCGAGAGCAGTTCTTC
>TRBV14|TRBJ1-4|-|-
CASSQDTVNEKLFF
TGTGCCAGCAGCCAAGACACAGTCAATGAAAAACTGTTTTTT
>TRBV7-6|TRBJ1-6|TRBD1|-
CASSAGGGSPLHF
TGTGCCAGCAGCGCAGGGGGCGGATCACCCCTCCACTTT
>TRBV27|TRBJ2-5|TRBD2|few
CARILAEQETQYF
TGTGCCAGGATACTAGCGGAACAAGAGACCCAGTACTTC
>TRBV5-1|TRBJ1-2|-|few
CAYPSGLYGYTF
TGCGCCTACCCGTCCGGGCTCTATGGCTACACCTTC
>TRBV27|TRBJ2-6|-|-
CASSLSVWGANVLTF
TGTGCCAGCAGTTTAAGCGTCTGGGGGGCCAACGTCCTGACTTTC
>TRBV7-2|TRBJ2-2|-|-
CASILVAANTGELFF
TGTGCCAGCATTCTGGTGGCCGCAAACACCGGGGAGCTGTTTTTT
>TRBV30|TRBJ1-6|-|-
CAWRVGLGVPLHF
TGTGCCTGGAGGGTAGGTCTGGGAGTACCCCTCCACTTT
>TRBV6-5|TRBJ1-5|-|-
CASSYGTGFGQPQHF
TGTGCCAGCAGTTACGGAACAGGGTTTGGACAGCCCCAGCATTTT
>TRBV7-2|TRBJ1-2|-|-
CASSLEEARNYGYTF
TGTGCCAGCAGCTTAGAAGAGGCGAGGAACTATGGCTACACCTTC
>TRBV9|TRBJ1-5|-|many
CASSGTENQPQHF
TGTGCCAGCAGCGGGACAGAAAATCAGCCCCAGCATTTT
>TRBV4-1|TRBJ2-3|-|-
CASSQVLDTQYF
TGCGCCAGCAGCCAGGTCTTAGATACGCAGTATTTT
>TRBV6-5|TRBJ1-6|-|-
CASSAKNSPLHF
TGTGCCAGCAGTGCAAAGAATTCACCCCTCCACTTT
>TRBV28|TRBJ1-5|-|-
CASSLTVRGFNQPQHF
TGTGCCAGCAGTTTAACAGTTCGGGGGTTCAATCAGCCCCAGCATTTT
>TRBV19|TRBJ2-2|-|-
CASSWFGEVELFF
TGTGCCAGTAGTTGGTTTGGAGAAGTCGAGCTGTTTTTT
>TRBV30|TRBJ1-5|-|once
CAWSRPPGGGQPQHF
TGTGCCTGGAGTCGCCCCCCCGGAGGTGGGCAGCCCCAGCATTTT
>TRBV5-1|TRBJ2-1|-|few
CASRVTSSYNEQFF
TGCGCCAGCAGAGTCACGAGCTCCTACAATGAGCAGTTCTTC
>TRBV5-6|TRBJ1-2|-|-
CASSPQVAGNYGYTF
TGTGCCAGCAGCCCCCAGGTGGCAGGGAACTATGGCTACACCTTC
>TRBV15|TRBJ2-7|-|-
CATSRDGGVLDEQYF
TGTGCCACCAGCAGAGATGGAGGGGTACTAGACGAGCAGTACTTC
>TRBV14|TRBJ1-1|TRBD1|-
CASSRQGYTEAFF
TGTGCCAGCAGCCGACAGGGTTACACTGAAGCTTTCTTT
>TRBV2|TRBJ2-5|TRBD2|-
CASSEGGLVNRDQYF
TGTGCCAGCAGTGAAGGGGGACTAGTTAACCGAGACCAGTACTTC
>TRBV30|TRBJ1-5|-|-
CAWSVAQGNGPQHF
TGTGCCTGGAGTGTAGCCCAAGGTAATGGGCCCCAGCATTTT
>TRBV5-1|TRBJ2-7|TRBD1|few
CASSPSGTGDNYEQYF
TGCGCCAGCAGCCCCTCAGGGACAGGGGATAACTACGAGCAGTACTTC
>TRBV7-2|TRBJ2-5|-|-
CASSPTGSKPGTQYF
TGTGCCAGCAGCCCGACTGGGTCCAAGCCGGGGACCCAGTACTTC
>TRBV29-1|TRBJ2-7|TRBD1|-
CSVDPGTGPYEQYF
TGCAGCGTTGACCCCGGGACAGGCCCCTACGAGCAGTACTTC
>TRBV9|TRBJ2-3|-|few
CASINTDTQYF
TGTGCCAGCATCAATACAGATACGCAGTATTTT
>TRBV7-9|TRBJ1-3|-|-
CASSPPTSSGNTIYF
TGTGCCAGCAGCCCCCCCACTTCGTCTGGAAACACCATATATTTT
>TRBV5-4|TRBJ2-2|-|-
CASTLDHTGELFF
TGTGCCAGCACCCTGGACCACACCGGGGAGCTGTTTTTT
>TRBV10-3|TRBJ2-7|-|few
CAISEWQGGQYF
TGTGCCATCAGTGAATGGCAGGGCGGACAGTACTTC
>TRBV28|TRBJ2-7|-|once
CASSSPGGAGFYEQYF
TGTGCCAGCAGTTCCCCTGGCGGGGCAGGGTTCTACGAGCAGTACTTC
>TRBV11-3|TRBJ2-3|-|-
CASSLDQGTDTQYF
TGTGCCAGCAGCTTAGATCAGGGCACAGATACGCAGTATTTT
>TRBV14|TRBJ2-7|-|-
CASSQDVFGEQYF
TGTGCCAGCAGCCAAGATGTTTTCGGGGAGCAGTACTTC
>TRBV5-1|TRBJ2-5|TRBD1|-
CASSTGQAIQETQYF
TGCGCCAGCAGCACGGGACAGGCTATACAAGAGACCCAGTACTTC
>TRBV7-9|TRBJ2-1|TRBD2|few
CASSPSGGAVNEQFF
TGTGCCAGCAGCCCTAGCGGGGGGGCCGTGAATGAGCAGTTCTTC
>TRBV5-1|TRBJ2-5|TRBD1|-
CASSLQGAPGETQYF
TGCGCCAGCAGCTTGCAGGGGGCTCCGGGAGAGACCCAGTACTTC
>TRBV5-6|TRBJ1-1|TRBD1|few
CASSLGQGALNTEAFF
TGTGCCAGCAGCTTGGGGCAGGGGGCTTTAAACACTGAAGCTTTCTTT
>TRBV29-1|TRBJ2-2|-|many
CSARENTGELFF
TGCAGCGCGCGGGAGAACACCGGGGAGCTGTTTTTT
>TRBV7-2|TRBJ2-1|-|-
CASSRPQGVNEQFF
TGTGCCAGCAGCCGGCCCCAGGGTGTCAATGAGCAGTTCTTC
>TRBV15|TRBJ2-3|-|-
CATSRDPGRTDTQYF
TGTGCCACCAGCAGAGATCCAGGGCGCACAGATACGCAGTATTTT
>TRBV12-1|TRBJ2-3|-|few
CASSPRETASRTDTQYF
TGTGCCAGCAGCCCCCGGGAGACGGCTTCTCGCACAGATACGCAGTATTTT
>TRBV2|TRBJ1-1|TRBD1|-
CAGRDREGTEAFF
TGTGCCGGGAGGGACAGGGAGGGGACTGAAGCTTTCTTT
>TRBV9|TRBJ2-2|-|-
CASSVEGDGELFF
TGTGCCAGCAGCGTAGAAGGGGACGGGGAGCTGTTTTTT
>TRBV19|TRBJ1-6|TRBD1|-
CASQRDSYSPLHF
TGTGCCAGTCAAAGGGACAGCTATTCACCCCTCCACTTT
>TRBV2|TRBJ2-7|-|few
CASSEGGPKQYF
TGTGCCAGCAGTGAAGGGGGACCTAAGCAGTACTTC